This entry lists 20 T cell receptor beta chains sequenced from one sample in a study of graft-versus-host responses after intestinal transplantation (dated by TCRdb to about 2021). This specimen's time point label, per the study, means: cells obtained before transplantation from donor or recipient. Which antigens these TCRs recognize remains unknown. The method behind the library was the immunoSEQ multiplex PCR assay. In its TCRdb copy, this immuneACCESS table keeps in-frame sequences only and misses some clones. Where compared with another copy, unresolved V genes explain less than half of these, and the others have no known cause. Present in this sample are around 67,000 clones, approximately 84% of which were seen just once. The ten top clones hold less than 0.45% of the sample. The material sequenced was unstimulated CD4+ T cells sorted from spleen or lymph node cells, taken before transplant. These receptors were obtained from a human donor who was the organ donor for an intestinal transplant.

This clone was observed a few times. This rearrangement joins TRBV6-5 to TRBJ1-5; 11 bases map to TRBD1. This CDR3 is 15 amino acids long. V gave up 6 bases and J gave up 2 bases; unmatched junction bases: 3. Germline CDR1 MNHEY, CDR2 SVGAGI. The CDR3 DNA reads as TGTGCCAGCAGGAGGGACAGGGGGGGCAATCAGCCCCAGCATTTT. Translation gives CASRRDRGGNQPQHF.

V usage is TRBV19 and J usage is TRBJ2-5; 7 nucleotides match TRBD1. Germline CDR1 LNHDA, CDR2 SQIVND (reference sequence). The CDR3 is made up of 14 amino acids. The trim removed 3 bases at V and 5 bases at J, leaving 6 bases unmatched. The CDR3, as DNA: TGTGCCAGTAGTATCCAGACAGGGATGGAGACCCAGTACTTC. Amino acids: CASSIQTGMETQYF.

This clone appeared once. The chain carries TRBV10-3 and TRBJ1-3; 7 bases map to TRBD1. The V segment lost 10 bases and the J segment 0 bases; nucleotides outside the gene matches: 15. The germline V gene encodes CDR1 ENHRY and CDR2 SYGVKD. CDR3 length: 17 residues. The CDR3 DNA reads as TGTGCCACCTCAAAATTAGGGGGCTCCTCCTCTGGAAACACCATATATTTT. Its protein product is CATSKLGGSSSGNTIYF.

In DNA form, the CDR3 reads TGCGCCAGCAAGGACAGCATTAACACTGAAGCTTTCTTT. The encoded protein is CASKDSINTEAFF. The genes are TRBV5-1 and TRBJ1-1; weak D call: TRBD1 (6 bases). The CDR3 spans 13 residues. The V and J ends lost 6 bases and 2 bases respectively, with 11 bases between them. CDR1 and CDR2 (germline): SGHRS, YFSETQ.

This clone was counted a single time. CDR3 bases: TGTGCCAGCAGCGAGGTGCGGGGGGGCCAAGATGAGCAGTTCTTC. The encoded protein is CASSEVRGGQDEQFF. The rearrangement uses TRBV6-5 and TRBJ2-1; TRBD2 matches 9 bases. V lost 6 bases and J lost 8; bases outside the gene matches: 11. CDR3 size: 15 residues. The germline V gene encodes CDR1 MNHEY and CDR2 SVGAGI.

The chain links TRBV15 to TRBJ2-3; possible D gene TRBD1, 5 bases. The CDR3 runs 15 residues. V lost 1 base and J lost 0, with 8 bases in between. The germline gives CDR1 LNHNV, CDR2 YYDKDF (reference sequence). CDR3 loop: CATSRGQSSTDTQYF. The CDR3 DNA reads TGTGCCACCAGCAGAGGACAGAGTAGCACAGATACGCAGTATTTT.

The chain recombines TRBV7-6 with TRBJ1-5; tentative D call: TRBD1 (6 bases). CDR3 length equals 14 residues. Trimming cost V 6 bases and J 3 bases, with 12 bases left between them. The germline V gene has CDR1 SGHVS and CDR2 FNYEAQ. The CDR3 region is CASSQGPINQPQHF. In nucleotides, the CDR3 is TGTGCCAGCAGTCAGGGGCCGATCAATCAGCCCCAGCATTTT.

The chain combines TRBV28 with TRBJ2-7; 11 bases fit TRBD1. The CDR3 is made up of 12 amino acids. Germline V gives CDR1 MDHEN, CDR2 SYDVKM. With V trimmed by 11 bases and J by 5 bases, 5 bases remained unmatched. The CDR3 is CACWDRGNEQYV. CDR3 DNA sequence: TGTGCCTGCTGGGACAGGGGGAACGAGCAGTACGTC.

In this sample, this clone turned up once. The rearrangement uses TRBV5-1 and TRBJ2-2; maybe TRBD1 (7 bases). V was pared by 2 bases and J by 0 bases, with 11 bases between. This CDR3 has 16 residues. CDR1 and CDR2 (germline): SGHRS, YFSETQ. Written as DNA, the CDR3 is TGCGCCAGCAGCTTCGGCGGGACAGCGAACACCGGGGAGCTGTTTTTT. This translates into CASSFGGTANTGELFF.

The rearrangement uses TRBV2 and TRBJ2-7; TRBD1 agrees at 8 bases. V was pared by 6 bases and J by 3 bases, with 7 bases of the junction left unmatched. This CDR3 spans 14 amino acids. The germline V gene encodes CDR1 SNHLY and CDR2 FYNNEI. CDR3 protein: CASSLRGTGYEQYV. Here the CDR3 DNA reads TGTGCCAGCAGCCTCAGGGGGACAGGCTACGAGCAGTACGTC.

The V and J genes are TRBV28 and TRBJ1-6; D ambiguous. Trimming stripped 10 bases from V and 6 bases from J, with 10 bases between. The CDR3 runs to 12 residues. Germline CDR1 is MDHEN and CDR2 is SYDVKM. CDR3 nucleotide sequence: TGTGCCATCAAGGAGGCTAATTCACCCCTCCACTTT. This sequence encodes CAIKEANSPLHF.

This clone has only one observation. The chain has TRBV7-8 and TRBJ1-1; no clear D. V shed 4 bases and J shed 8 bases, with 14 bases lying between them. CDR1 SGHVS and CDR2 FQNEAQ come from the germline V gene. The CDR3 loop spans 13 amino acids. The CDR3 DNA follows: TGTGCCAGCAGCTCGATGTCGGGAGGAGAAGCTTTCTTT. As protein: CASSSMSGGEAFF.

J is TRBJ1-6 and V is TRBV28, with 8 nucleotides matching TRBD1. The CDR3 is made up of 15 amino acids. In germline, CDR1 is MDHEN, CDR2 SYDVKM. The V gene end was trimmed by 7 bases and the J gene end by 5 bases; junction bases not matched to a gene: 7. The DNA for the CDR3 is TGTGCCAGCATTGAGGACAGGGCCAATAATTCACCCCTCCACTTT. Translation: CASIEDRANNSPLHF.

The J gene is TRBJ2-2, the V gene TRBV20-1; 7 bases match TRBD2. The CDR3 consists of 11 residues. Looked up from germline, CDR1 is DFQATT and CDR2 is SNEGSKA (reference sequence). V was clipped by 6 bases and J by 12 bases; unmatched bases: 7. The chain's CDR3 is CSAGGTSKLFF. The CDR3 nucleotides read TGCAGTGCGGGGGGGACCTCTAAGCTGTTTTTT.

The CDR3 here is CASTGGRLNNEQFF. The CDR3 DNA is TGTGCCAGCACCGGGGGACGATTAAATAATGAGCAGTTCTTC. The genes are TRBV9 and TRBJ2-1, with D possibly TRBD2 on 6 matching bases. The CDR3 contains 14 residues. The V and J ends lost 6 bases and 7 bases respectively, with 17 bases between them. Per germline, CDR1 SGDLS and CDR2 YYNGEE.

The V call is TRBV28, the J call TRBJ1-2; D not resolved. The ends were cut back, 5 bases at V and 10 bases at J, with 17 bases in the middle. Germline V gene sequence: CDR1 MDHEN, CDR2 SYDVKM. The CDR3 totals 13 residues. CDR3 in DNA: TGTGCCAGCAGTCCAAGACAAAACAGCTTCTACACCTTC. Translation: CASSPRQNSFYTF.

This clone was seen once. The gene calls are TRBV7-2 and TRBJ2-2; tentatively, D is TRBD1 (7 bases). This CDR3 has 14 amino acids. V gave up 5 bases and J gave up 1 base, with 8 bases separating them. CDR1 and CDR2 from the germline V gene are SGHTA and FQGNSA. This CDR3 is CASSQGGNTGELFF. CDR3 nucleotide sequence: TGTGCCAGCAGCCAGGGGGGGAACACCGGGGAGCTGTTTTTT.

This chain joins TRBV6-5 and TRBJ1-1; D is undetermined. The V end was cut by 0 bases, the J end by 5 bases, with 13 bases between. This CDR3 has 15 residues. CDR1 MNHEY and CDR2 SVGAGI come from the germline V gene. The CDR3 here is CASSYSFRSRTEAFF. Here the CDR3 DNA reads TGTGCCAGCAGTTACTCGTTTAGAAGTAGAACTGAAGCTTTCTTT.

This chain links TRBV5-5 with TRBJ1-2; 7 bases agree with TRBD1. Trimming removed 2 bases from V and 2 bases from J; junction bases left unmatched: 3. The CDR3 is made up of 14 amino acids. Germline CDR1 is SGHKS and CDR2 is YYEKEE (reference sequence). CDR3 amino acids: CASSFGGQNYGYTF. The CDR3 DNA sequence: TGTGCCAGCAGCTTTGGGGGACAGAACTATGGCTACACCTTC.

V usage is TRBV7-2 and J usage is TRBJ1-6, with TRBD1 as a possible D gene (6 bases). CDR1 SGHTA and CDR2 FQGNSA come from the germline V gene. CDR3 length equals 14 residues. Trimming took 4 bases from V and 13 from J, leaving 17 bases between them. Here the CDR3 DNA reads TGTGCCAGCAGCTCGTTACGAGGGGGATCGCCCCTCCACTTT. This encodes CASSSLRGGSPLHF.